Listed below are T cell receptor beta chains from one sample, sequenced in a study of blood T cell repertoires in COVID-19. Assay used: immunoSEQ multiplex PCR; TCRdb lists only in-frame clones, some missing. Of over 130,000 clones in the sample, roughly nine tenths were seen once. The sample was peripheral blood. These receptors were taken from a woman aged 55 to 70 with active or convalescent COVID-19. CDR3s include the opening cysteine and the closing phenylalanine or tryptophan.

CDR3 protein: CASSQARGGAEAFF
V gene: TRBV3-1/TRBV3-2
J gene: TRBJ1-1

CDR3 protein: CASSLEGGIAEAFF
V gene: TRBV5-1
J gene: TRBJ1-1

CDR3 protein: CASSPGTGSYEQYF
V gene: TRBV4-3
J gene: TRBJ2-7

CDR3 protein: CASSLGQGDTEAFF
V gene: TRBV19
J gene: TRBJ1-1

CDR3 protein: CAVLRQGDYGYTF
V gene: TRBV6-6
J gene: TRBJ1-2

CDR3 protein: CASSLAPSQGYSPLHF
V gene: TRBV7-8
J gene: TRBJ1-6

CDR3 protein: CASSWTSGGQETQYF
V gene: TRBV7-2
J gene: TRBJ2-5

CDR3 protein: CASRQFNQPQHF
V gene: TRBV2
J gene: TRBJ1-5

CDR3 protein: CASSERQLNQPQHF
V gene: TRBV2
J gene: TRBJ1-5

CDR3 protein: CASSPRGAFSGNTIYF
V gene: TRBV18
J gene: TRBJ1-3

CDR3 protein: CASSQQGNTIYF
V gene: TRBV19
J gene: TRBJ1-3

CDR3 protein: CASSIADYHEQYF
V gene: TRBV19
J gene: TRBJ2-7

CDR3 protein: CASSLEAGNEQYF
V gene: TRBV11-2
J gene: TRBJ2-7

CDR3 protein: CASSDIPSGGWATDTQYF
V gene: TRBV2
J gene: TRBJ2-3

CDR3 protein: CASSVGQGKSPLHF
V gene: TRBV10-2
J gene: TRBJ1-6

CDR3 protein: CASSRTTGAAYEQYF
V gene: TRBV4-1
J gene: TRBJ2-7

CDR3 protein: CASRPTTSGGGGEQFF
V gene: TRBV2
J gene: TRBJ2-1

CDR3 protein: CASSLSAGGLNEQFF
V gene: TRBV7-2
J gene: TRBJ2-1

CDR3 protein: CASSLFGNTIYF
V gene: TRBV12-3/TRBV12-4
J gene: TRBJ1-3

CDR3 protein: CASSASGGATGELFF
V gene: TRBV9
J gene: TRBJ2-2

CDR3 protein: CASQRRGGLFNEQFF
V gene: TRBV9
J gene: TRBJ2-1

CDR3 protein: CASSWTSGGGTDTQYF
V gene: TRBV7-2
J gene: TRBJ2-3

CDR3 protein: CASRQGGTGELFF
V gene: TRBV7-2
J gene: TRBJ2-2

CDR3 protein: CASRQGGETQYF
V gene: TRBV5-8
J gene: TRBJ2-5

CDR3 protein: CASSLAQANEQFF
V gene: TRBV7-2
J gene: TRBJ2-1

CDR3 protein: CASSPRTGIEETQYF
V gene: TRBV18
J gene: TRBJ2-5

CDR3 protein: CASSAGQGFGNTIYF
V gene: TRBV9
J gene: TRBJ1-3

CDR3 protein: CAITSSGGMSNTQYF
V gene: TRBV10-3
J gene: TRBJ2-3

CDR3 protein: CAISGDSTNYGYTF
V gene: TRBV10-3
J gene: TRBJ1-2

CDR3 protein: CASSVGGQGTYEQYF
V gene: TRBV9
J gene: TRBJ2-7

CDR3 protein: CASSRTGVNEKLFF
V gene: TRBV3-1/TRBV3-2
J gene: TRBJ1-4

CDR3 protein: CASTPRGGGTEAFF
V gene: TRBV6-5
J gene: TRBJ1-1

CDR3 protein: CSVEGTGGEKLFF
V gene: TRBV29-1
J gene: TRBJ1-4

CDR3 protein: CASSQGLTPEKLFF
V gene: TRBV4-3
J gene: TRBJ1-4

CDR3 protein: CASSLGLADEQFF
V gene: TRBV12-3/TRBV12-4
J gene: TRBJ2-1

CDR3 protein: CASSFTRGSNSPLHF
V gene: TRBV11-3
J gene: TRBJ1-6

CDR3 protein: CASSYEGNTGELFF
V gene: TRBV4-3
J gene: TRBJ2-2

CDR3 protein: CASSLQDRSGYTF
V gene: TRBV7-3
J gene: TRBJ1-2

CDR3 protein: CASSSTRVTDTQYF
V gene: TRBV7-2
J gene: TRBJ2-3

CDR3 protein: CASSVDPGTYEQYF
V gene: TRBV9
J gene: TRBJ2-7

CDR3 protein: CASRRDRGMKYF
V gene: TRBV2
J gene: TRBJ2-3

CDR3 protein: CASSVAARGGRETQYF
V gene: TRBV9
J gene: TRBJ2-5

CDR3 protein: CASSFLAGNTGELFF
V gene: TRBV11-3
J gene: TRBJ2-2

CDR3 protein: CASSYSGTGAYSNQPQHF
V gene: TRBV6-2/TRBV6-3
J gene: TRBJ1-5

CDR3 protein: CAITWTGWCEKLFF
V gene: TRBV10-3
J gene: TRBJ1-4

CDR3 protein: CASSLLTGEYGYTF
V gene: TRBV7-2
J gene: TRBJ1-2

CDR3 protein: CASTVTDYGYTF
V gene: TRBV6-5
J gene: TRBJ1-2

CDR3 protein: CASSQDPPLTGGNTGELFF
V gene: TRBV4-3
J gene: TRBJ2-2

CDR3 protein: CASSPRIVNQPQHF
V gene: TRBV7-8
J gene: TRBJ1-5

CDR3 protein: CASSLTGISGYTF
V gene: TRBV28
J gene: TRBJ1-2

CDR3 protein: CASSRTVPYEQYF
V gene: TRBV12-3/TRBV12-4
J gene: TRBJ2-7

CDR3 protein: CASSTRQDYTF
V gene: TRBV9
J gene: TRBJ1-2

CDR3 protein: CASSVGPDGGAFF
V gene: TRBV9
J gene: TRBJ1-1

CDR3 protein: CAISPGGQAVLEQYF
V gene: TRBV10-3
J gene: TRBJ2-7

CDR3 protein: CASSQLDGTGLPAFF
V gene: TRBV3-1/TRBV3-2
J gene: TRBJ1-1

CDR3 protein: CASSSGQPNQPQHF
V gene: TRBV7-6
J gene: TRBJ1-5

CDR3 protein: CASSVGPGAHSGYTF
V gene: TRBV9
J gene: TRBJ1-2

CDR3 protein: CASSNRDSNEAFF
V gene: TRBV7-9
J gene: TRBJ1-1